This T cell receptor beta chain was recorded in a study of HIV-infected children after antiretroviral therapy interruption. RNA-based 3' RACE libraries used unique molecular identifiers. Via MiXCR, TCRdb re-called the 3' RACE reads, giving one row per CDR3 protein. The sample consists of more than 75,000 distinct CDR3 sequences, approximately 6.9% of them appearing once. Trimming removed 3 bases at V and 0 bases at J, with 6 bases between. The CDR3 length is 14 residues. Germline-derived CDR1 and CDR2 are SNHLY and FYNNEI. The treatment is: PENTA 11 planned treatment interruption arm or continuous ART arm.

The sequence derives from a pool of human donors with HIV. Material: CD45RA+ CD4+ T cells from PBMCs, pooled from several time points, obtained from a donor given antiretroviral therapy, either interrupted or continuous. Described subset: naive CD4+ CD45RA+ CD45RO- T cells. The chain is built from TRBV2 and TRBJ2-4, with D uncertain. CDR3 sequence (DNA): TGTGCCAGCAGTGAGGCGTTAGCCAAAAACATTCAGTACTTC. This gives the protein CASSEALAKNIQYF.